These 22 T cell receptor beta chains came from one sample sequenced in a study of T-cell reconstitution after alpha-beta-depleted transplantation in children (dated by TCRdb to the mid-2010s). The library was prepared using PCR. The instrument given in TCRdb is Illumina HiSeq 2500. Molecular barcoding was employed in the preparation of TCR libraries, with unique molecular identifiers being used to normalize TCRbeta repertoire quantification. TCRdb itself trimmed the public reads at Q25 with fastp, ran MiXCR and retained productive beta chains. CDR3 protein sequences are deduplicated, and each keeps its most common genes and DNA. The sample table holds around 250,000 distinct CDR3 sequences, of which around 9.6% were seen once. The ten largest make up roughly a tenth of the sample. The sequencing here drew on PBMCs from the stem cell graft donor, taken from the stem cell graft. These receptors came from a human donor who donated a stem cell graft to a child with SCID.

This clonotype was recorded a few times. The V gene is TRBV7-8, the J gene TRBJ1-5; possible D gene TRBD1, 6 bases. Germline CDR1 SGHVS, CDR2 FQNEAQ. This CDR3 comprises 15 residues. V was cut by 5 bases and J by 3 bases, with 14 bases left in between. Here the CDR3 reads CASSSSGAPNQPQHF. The DNA of the CDR3 is TGTGCCAGCAGCAGCTCAGGGGCCCCCAATCAGCCCCAGCATTTT.

This clonotype has only a few counts. This chain joins TRBV3-1 and TRBJ2-7, with unresolved D. Trimming cost V 2 bases and J 5 bases, with 16 bases left between them. There are 15 residues in the CDR3. Germline CDR1 LGHDT, CDR2 YNNKEL (reference sequence). The CDR3 is CASSQRFLGADEQYF. In DNA, the CDR3 is TGTGCCAGCAGCCAAAGGTTTCTGGGTGCGGACGAGCAGTACTTC.

This clonotype was detected many times. The chain is built from TRBV12-3 or TRBV12-4 and TRBJ2-1; TRBD2 aligns across 12 bases. The CDR3 is 15 residues long. V lost 2 bases to trimming and J lost 6 bases; unmatched junction nucleotides: 2. CDR3 in DNA: TGTGCCAGCAGTTTATCGGGACTAGCGGGCAATGAGCAGTTCTTC. This encodes CASSLSGLAGNEQFF.

The chain uses TRBV20-1 and TRBJ2-5, with a weak D call TRBD2 (7 bases). There are 15 residues in the CDR3. CDR1 is DFQATT and CDR2 is SNEGSKA in the germline V gene (reference sequence). Trimming took off 3 bases at V and 2 bases at J, with 16 bases between the two ends. The CDR3 region is CSASWGGGQQETQYF. Here the CDR3 DNA reads TGCAGTGCTAGTTGGGGCGGGGGCCAACAAGAGACCCAGTACTTC.

This clonotype was seen more than once but under ten times. The J gene is TRBJ1-1, the V gene TRBV5-1, with D uncertain. The germline V gene encodes CDR1 SGHRS and CDR2 YFSETQ. Trimming cost V 0 bases and J 7 bases, with 10 bases left between them. The CDR3 length is 13 residues. The CDR3 spells CASSLASVHEAFF. The CDR3 DNA reads TGCGCCAGCAGCTTGGCCTCTGTCCATGAAGCTTTCTTT.

This clonotype has a count of ten or more. The chain is built from TRBV5-1 and TRBJ2-2, with D possibly matching TRBD1 (6 bases). Germline assignment: CDR1 SGHRS and CDR2 YFSETQ. This CDR3 contains 14 residues. V was shortened by 0 bases and J by 6 bases, with 9 bases between the two germline ends. CDR3 nucleotides: TGCGCCAGCAGCTTGGATGGGGGCTCCGGGGAGCTGTTTTTT. Protein: CASSLDGGSGELFF.

This clonotype showed up just a few times. J is TRBJ2-1 and V is TRBV7-6, with D possibly TRBD2 on 5 matching bases. V lost 1 base and J 7 bases, leaving 14 bases between the germline ends. CDR1 and CDR2 (germline): SGHVS, FNYEAQ. This CDR3 region has 15 residues. The CDR3 protein is CASSLGRPSTNEQFF. The CDR3, as DNA: TGTGCCAGCAGCTTAGGGAGGCCTAGCACAAATGAGCAGTTCTTC.

This clonotype was counted many times. V usage is TRBV6-1 and J usage is TRBJ1-1; D gene unclear. In germline, CDR1 is MNHNS, CDR2 SASEGT. CDR3 length equals 13 residues. V lost 2 bases and J 10 bases, leaving 14 bases between the germline ends. Here the CDR3 reads CASSEILIGRAFF. In DNA, the CDR3 is TGTGCCAGCAGTGAAATTCTTATCGGACGAGCTTTCTTT.

In this sample, this clonotype turned up a few times. V and J are TRBV12-3 or TRBV12-4 and TRBJ1-1, with D tentatively TRBD1 (5 bases). This CDR3 has 11 amino acids. Trimming took off 3 bases at V and 8 bases at J, with 7 bases between the two ends. CDR3 nucleotide sequence: TGTGCCAGCAGTTTTTGGGGGGAAGCTTTCTTT. This sequence encodes CASSFWGEAFF.

This chain connects TRBV5-1 to TRBJ2-5; the match to TRBD1 covers 7 bases. CDR1 is SGHRS and CDR2 is YFSETQ in the germline V gene. The J segment lost 5 bases and the V segment lost 4 bases, leaving 17 bases of the junction unmatched. The CDR3 is 17 amino acids. CDR3 coding DNA: TGCGCCAGCAGCGCCTTGTTGGGGACAGCGCAATGGGAGACCCAGTACTTC. Protein product: CASSALLGTAQWETQYF.

This clonotype was found many times. The chain carries TRBV5-5 and TRBJ2-7; TRBD1 matches at 10 bases. Trimming took 4 bases from V and 7 from J; bases not matched to a gene: 5. In germline, CDR1 is SGHKS, CDR2 YYEKEE (reference sequence). The CDR3 length is 13 residues. CDR3 sequence: CASSRTGGGEQYF. Written as DNA, the CDR3 is TGTGCCAGCAGCCGGACAGGGGGAGGTGAGCAGTACTTC.

About this clonotype: At one end, the junction sequence differs from germline, possibly due to a read error. The chain links TRBV7-9 to TRBJ2-7; 11 bases fit TRBD2. CDR1 is SEHNR and CDR2 is FQNEAQ in the germline V gene (reference sequence). This CDR3 region has 13 residues. Here the CDR3 reads CASSIAGGVEQYF. The CDR3 coding sequence is TGTGCCAGCAGCATAGCGGGGGGGGTCGAGCAGTACTTC.

V gene TRBV5-5 combines with J gene TRBJ2-5; 10 bases align to TRBD1. The CDR3 has 15 residues. Germline V lookup: CDR1 SGHKS, CDR2 YYEKEE (reference sequence). The ends lost 5 bases at V and 5 bases at J; junction bases unmatched: 9. As DNA, the CDR3 is TGTGCCAGCAGGCCAGACAGGGGGCGCGGGGAGACCCAGTACTTC. It is translated as CASRPDRGRGETQYF.

This clonotype was observed a handful of times. This chain joins TRBV10-3 and TRBJ2-3, with 8 nucleotides matching TRBD2. Germline-derived CDR1 and CDR2 are ENHRY and SYGVKD. There are 16 residues in the CDR3. The J segment lost 1 base and the V segment lost 2 bases, leaving 5 bases of the junction unmatched. The CDR3: CAISEGAGGRTDTQYF. Written as DNA, the CDR3 is TGTGCCATCAGTGAGGGCGCGGGGGGTCGCACAGATACGCAGTATTTT.

The chain employs TRBV4-1 and TRBJ2-2; D is unresolved. V lost 3 bases to trimming and J lost 7 bases, with 18 bases between them. The CDR3 covers 16 residues. CDR1 and CDR2 from the germline V gene are MGHRA and YSYEKL. CDR3 bases: TGCGCCAGCAGCCACACCCCCGGGCCCCCGGGCGGGGAGCTGTTTTTT. This encodes CASSHTPGPPGGELFF.

The chain combines TRBV27 with TRBJ1-2, with 10 bases lining up with TRBD1. With 6 bases clipped from V and 3 bases from J, the junction kept 7 bases outside the gene matches. Germline assignment: CDR1 MNHEY and CDR2 SMNVEV (reference sequence). The CDR3 length is 15 residues. In DNA form, the CDR3 reads TGTGCCAGCAGGCGGGACAGGGGCGCGTACTATGGCTACACCTTC. Protein sequence: CASRRDRGAYYGYTF.

This clonotype came up a few times. The chain has TRBV7-3 and TRBJ2-2, with unresolved D. This CDR3 is 13 amino acids long. V was shortened by 5 bases and J by 6 bases, with 10 bases between the two germline ends. CDR1 and CDR2 from the germline V gene are SGHTA and FQGTGA. The CDR3 DNA reads TGTGCCAGCAGCGTAGACTTCCCCGGGGAGCTGTTTTTT. It encodes CASSVDFPGELFF.

This clonotype was counted between two and nine times. The chain joins TRBV24-1 to TRBJ2-1; TRBD1 or TRBD2 may be the D gene (6 bases each). Germline CDR1 KGHDR, CDR2 SFDVKD. The ends were cut back, 3 bases at V and 10 bases at J, with 12 bases in the middle. The CDR3 is made up of 13 amino acids. Here the CDR3 DNA reads TGTGCCACCAGTGATAGGGGGGCGGAGGAGCAGTTCTTC. Translation gives CATSDRGAEEQFF.

This clonotype was seen a handful of times. V usage is TRBV6-5 and J usage is TRBJ2-3; a weak D match, TRBD2 (5 bases). The CDR3 has 14 amino acids. Germline-derived CDR1 and CDR2 are MNHEY and SVGAGI. Trimming removed 6 bases at V and 2 bases at J, with 12 bases between. CDR3 bases: TGTGCCAGCAGCTACGGGGTTAACACAGATACGCAGTATTTT. This gives the protein CASSYGVNTDTQYF.

This clonotype was seen only a few times. V and J are TRBV27 and TRBJ1-5; 7 bases line up with TRBD1. The CDR3 totals 15 residues. The J segment lost 4 bases and the V segment lost 0 bases, leaving 3 bases of the junction unmatched. Germline V CDR1 and CDR2: MNHEY, SMNVEV (reference sequence). CDR3 amino acids: CASSLSMGQNQPQHF. CDR3 coding DNA: TGTGCCAGCAGTTTATCCATGGGACAGAATCAGCCCCAGCATTTT.

The rearrangement links TRBV5-1 to TRBJ1-1; D is unclear. The CDR3 has 13 amino acids. Trimming shortened V by 4 bases and J by 9 bases, and 16 bases separated the two germline ends. In germline, CDR1 is SGHRS, CDR2 YFSETQ. CDR3 sequence (DNA): TGCGCCAGCAGCCAGTCTTGGGAGCAGAAAGCTTTCTTT. It encodes CASSQSWEQKAFF.

In its sample, this clonotype was seen a few times. J is TRBJ2-3 and V is TRBV5-5; D is ambiguous. The CDR3 consists of 14 residues. V dropped 3 bases and J dropped 2 bases, with 10 bases sitting between them. Germline V gene sequence: CDR1 SGHKS, CDR2 YYEKEE (reference sequence). This CDR3 reads CASSSFTSTDTQYF. The CDR3 nucleotides read TGTGCCAGCAGCTCCTTCACGTCCACAGATACGCAGTATTTT. Using reference TRBV5-5 and TRBJ2-3 for the parts outside the CDR3, the full variable domain is DAGVTQSPTHLIKTRGQQVTLRCSPISGHKSVSWYQQVLGQGPQFIFQYYEKEERGRGNFPDRFSARQFPNYSSELNVNALLLGDSALYLCASSSFTSTDTQYFGPGTRLTVL.